The 10 T cell receptor beta chains presented below share a single source sample, sequenced in a study of blood T cell repertoires in COVID-19 (dated by TCRdb to about 2020). The library was produced with the immunoSEQ multiplex PCR assay. TCRdb mirrors the immuneACCESS table, restricted to in-frame sequences. Some clones are absent from its copies; in checked studies, under half trace to an unresolved V gene, and the reason for the others is unknown. Recorded for this sample are 45,000 to 50,000 clones; nearly 85% of them occurred a single time. The ten biggest clones cover approximately 8% of the sample. The sample comprised peripheral blood. The receptors come from a man older than 75 in a cohort sampled during active COVID-19.

The chain is built from TRBV5-1 and TRBJ2-7, with 10 bases matching TRBD2. V lost 4 bases to trimming and J lost 4 bases; unmatched junction nucleotides: 8. The CDR3 has 15 residues. CDR1 and CDR2 from the germline V gene are SGHRS and YFSETQ. CDR3 loop: CASSAILAGNYEQYF. The CDR3 region has the DNA TGCGCCAGCAGCGCGATACTAGCGGGGAATTACGAGCAGTACTTC.

The chain has TRBV15 and TRBJ2-7; the D gene is possibly TRBD2 (6 bases). This CDR3 has 15 residues. Germline V gene sequence: CDR1 LNHNV, CDR2 YYDKDF (reference sequence). V was cut by 0 bases and J by 3 bases, with 12 bases left in between. CDR3 region: CATSRDLYGGYEQYF. Here the CDR3 DNA reads TGTGCCACCAGCAGAGATTTGTACGGGGGCTACGAGCAGTACTTC.

V usage is TRBV6-1 and J usage is TRBJ2-7; weak D call: TRBD2 (5 bases). Per germline, CDR1 MNHNS and CDR2 SASEGT. The CDR3 runs to 13 residues. Deletions cut 0 bases from V and 4 bases from J, with 7 bases between. The CDR3 region is CASSEARGYEQYF. The CDR3 bases are TGTGCCAGCAGTGAAGCTCGGGGATACGAGCAGTACTTC.

The V call is TRBV4-3, the J call TRBJ2-1; 7 nucleotides line up with TRBD2. The germline gives CDR1 LGHNA, CDR2 YSLEER. The CDR3 contains 17 residues. V lost 4 bases to trimming and J lost 0 bases; unmatched junction nucleotides: 9. The CDR3 region has the DNA TGCGCCAGCAGCCCGCCGGGGGAGGGTAGCTCCTACAATGAGCAGTTCTTC. It yields the protein CASSPPGEGSSYNEQFF.

The rearrangement uses TRBV7-2 and TRBJ1-1; the D gene is possibly TRBD1 (5 bases). The CDR3 is 13 residues long. Germline values: CDR1 SGHTA, CDR2 FQGNSA. Trimming shortened V by 2 bases and J by 8 bases, and 12 bases separated the two germline ends. CDR3 loop: CASSLRRRTEAFF. The CDR3 DNA is TGTGCCAGCAGCTTACGTCGCAGGACAGAAGCTTTCTTT.

The chain combines TRBV9 with TRBJ2-1; 11 positions match TRBD2. Germline V gene sequence: CDR1 SGDLS, CDR2 YYNGEE. V lost 0 bases, J lost 9 bases, and 5 bases stayed unmatched. CDR3 length equals 15 residues. CDR3 in DNA: TGTGCCAGCAGCGTAGTTACTAGCGGGAGTGTTGAGCAGTTCTTC. It yields the protein CASSVVTSGSVEQFF.

This clone is a singleton in its sample. The chain employs TRBV6-2 or TRBV6-3 and TRBJ2-2, with 11 bases matching TRBD2. This CDR3 comprises 17 residues. Germline assignment: CDR1 MNHEY and CDR2 SVGEGT. V lost 2 bases and J lost 5; bases outside the gene matches: 7. CDR3 sequence (DNA): TGTGCCAGCAGTTACGAGCTAGCGGGAGGTCGGACCGGGGAGCTGTTTTTT. Translation gives CASSYELAGGRTGELFF.

The genes are TRBV19 and TRBJ1-5; 10 nucleotides match TRBD1. This CDR3 comprises 17 residues. Per the germline V gene, CDR1 is LNHDA and CDR2 is SQIVND (reference sequence). V lost 5 bases and J lost 2; bases outside the gene matches: 9. As DNA, the CDR3 is TGTGCCAGTAGTCCATCGGACAGGGGGATGCGCAATCAGCCCCAGCATTTT. The encoded protein is CASSPSDRGMRNQPQHF.

The gene calls are TRBV10-2 and TRBJ1-2; no clear D. The CDR3 covers 14 residues. Germline V gene sequence: CDR1 WSHSY, CDR2 SAAADI. Trimming cost V 3 bases and J 2 bases, with 10 bases left between them. This CDR3 reads CASSDRGANYGYTF. In nucleotides, the CDR3 is TGCGCCAGCAGTGACCGAGGAGCGAACTATGGCTACACCTTC.

The chain carries TRBV10-1 and TRBJ1-4, with D unclear. This CDR3 comprises 13 residues. Germline V CDR1 and CDR2: WNHNN, SYGVQD (reference sequence). The germline V and J ends were trimmed by 8 bases and 3 bases, with 10 bases remaining between them. The CDR3 DNA is TGCGCCAGCCCCCCGAGAGCTAATGAAAAACTGTTTTTT. Translating gives CASPPRANEKLFF.